The rows below give T cell receptor beta chains drawn from one sample of a study of shared clonotypes between healthy human individuals. TCRdb keeps only in-frame clones here, not all; method: immunoSEQ multiplex PCR. The sample shows about 1.1 million clones, 70% to 85% of them seen only once. The material sequenced was memory CD4+ T cells from PBMCs. Source of these receptors: a young man in good health. Some clones in this sample may be carry-over from other donors' samples. Both conserved end residues are part of each CDR3. The D gene is left open where the match is weak. The size field is filled for only some rows; it gives once, few, many or a size class.

CDR3nt: TGTGCCAGCAGCTTAGGTTTGGGGGCCGGCACAGATACGCAGTATTTT
CDR3aa: CASSLGLGAGTDTQYF
abundance: -
v_gene: TRBV5-4
d_gene: -
j_gene: TRBJ2-3

CDR3nt: TGTGCCAGTACCCCTAGGTATGGGGGGGGACTCTCCTACGAGCAGTACTTC
CDR3aa: CASTPRYGGGLSYEQYF
abundance: -
v_gene: TRBV19
d_gene: TRBD2
j_gene: TRBJ2-7

CDR3nt: TGTGCCAGCAGCTTCGGGAACCCGCGTGAAAAACTGTTTTTT
CDR3aa: CASSFGNPREKLFF
abundance: -
v_gene: TRBV5-5
d_gene: -
j_gene: TRBJ1-4

CDR3nt: TGTGCCAGCCGCTTGGACAGAGCCTACGAGCAGTACTTC
CDR3aa: CASRLDRAYEQYF
abundance: -
v_gene: TRBV6-1
d_gene: -
j_gene: TRBJ2-7

CDR3nt: TGTGCCACCGGTATAGCGGGAGGGCGCGGTGAGCAGTTCTTC
CDR3aa: CATGIAGGRGEQFF
abundance: many
v_gene: TRBV2
d_gene: TRBD2
j_gene: TRBJ2-1

CDR3nt: TGTGCCAGCAGCCTCGGACTAGCGGGAGGCTACAATGAGCAGTTCTTC
CDR3aa: CASSLGLAGGYNEQFF
abundance: -
v_gene: TRBV11-2
d_gene: TRBD2
j_gene: TRBJ2-1

CDR3nt: TGCGCCAGCAGCCCAGATCCGGAGGCTAATACCGCGAACACCGGGGAGCTGTTTTTT
CDR3aa: CASSPDPEANTANTGELFF
abundance: -
v_gene: TRBV4-1
d_gene: -
j_gene: TRBJ2-2

CDR3nt: TGTGCCAGCAGTGATGACGTTTGGGGTGAGCAGTTCTTC
CDR3aa: CASSDDVWGEQFF
abundance: -
v_gene: TRBV6-1
d_gene: -
j_gene: TRBJ2-1

CDR3nt: TGTGCCAGCAGCTTAAACCAAGGGGGAGAGGGGGAAAAACTGTTTTTT
CDR3aa: CASSLNQGGEGEKLFF
abundance: -
v_gene: TRBV7-2
d_gene: -
j_gene: TRBJ1-4

CDR3nt: TGCGCCAGCAGCTTGGGAGACAGGGGAACCTACAATGAGCAGTTCTTC
CDR3aa: CASSLGDRGTYNEQFF
abundance: -
v_gene: TRBV5-1
d_gene: TRBD1
j_gene: TRBJ2-1

CDR3nt: TGTGCCAGCAGTATAACGACTAGCGGGAACAATGAGCAGTTCTTC
CDR3aa: CASSITTSGNNEQFF
abundance: -
v_gene: TRBV2
d_gene: TRBD2
j_gene: TRBJ2-1

CDR3nt: TGCAGCGTTGGATATAGCAATCAGCCCCAGCATTTT
CDR3aa: CSVGYSNQPQHF
abundance: -
v_gene: TRBV29-1
d_gene: -
j_gene: TRBJ1-5

CDR3nt: TGTGCCAGCAGCTTAGATTTAGTCACTGAAGCTTTCTTT
CDR3aa: CASSLDLVTEAFF
abundance: -
v_gene: TRBV11-2
d_gene: -
j_gene: TRBJ1-1

CDR3nt: TGTGCCAGCGAGGGGATGGCCGGGGAGCTGTTTTTT
CDR3aa: CASEGMAGELFF
abundance: few
v_gene: TRBV6-5
d_gene: -
j_gene: TRBJ2-2

CDR3nt: TGTGCCATCAGTGAGTCGGGGGATTCGCAGCCCCAGCATTTT
CDR3aa: CAISESGDSQPQHF
abundance: -
v_gene: TRBV10-3
d_gene: -
j_gene: TRBJ1-5

CDR3nt: TGTGCCTGGAGTGTAGGAGGGGAGCAGTACTTC
CDR3aa: CAWSVGGEQYF
abundance: -
v_gene: TRBV30
d_gene: -
j_gene: TRBJ2-7

CDR3nt: TGTGCCAGCAGCTTGGCTGGGACAGGGGGCCGCGAGCAGTACTTC
CDR3aa: CASSLAGTGGREQYF
abundance: -
v_gene: TRBV5-4
d_gene: TRBD1
j_gene: TRBJ2-7

CDR3nt: TGTGCCAGCAGCTTAATGGGACTAGCGGGGCTGGGCAATGAGCAGTTCTTC
CDR3aa: CASSLMGLAGLGNEQFF
abundance: once
v_gene: TRBV7-9
d_gene: TRBD2
j_gene: TRBJ2-1

CDR3nt: TGCGCCAGCAGCTTCGGGGCAGGGCTCTCCTACGAGCAGTACTTC
CDR3aa: CASSFGAGLSYEQYF
abundance: -
v_gene: TRBV5-1
d_gene: -
j_gene: TRBJ2-7

CDR3nt: TGTGCCAGCAGCCCCTTACTTCCCGGGAGTGCAGATACGCAGTATTTT
CDR3aa: CASSPLLPGSADTQYF
abundance: -
v_gene: TRBV7-6
d_gene: -
j_gene: TRBJ2-3

CDR3nt: TGTGCCAGTAACATAGGACGCGCGCAGTACTTC
CDR3aa: CASNIGRAQYF
abundance: -
v_gene: TRBV2
d_gene: -
j_gene: TRBJ2-4

CDR3nt: TGTGCCAGCAGTTTCCAGAGCTATGGCTACACCTTC
CDR3aa: CASSFQSYGYTF
abundance: -
v_gene: TRBV28
d_gene: -
j_gene: TRBJ1-2

CDR3nt: TGCAGCGTTGGACACAGGGTGGCGAACACTGAAGCTTTCTTT
CDR3aa: CSVGHRVANTEAFF
abundance: -
v_gene: TRBV29-1
d_gene: -
j_gene: TRBJ1-1

CDR3nt: TGCGCCAGCGGCCAAGCCCTAGCGGGAGGGGGTTACGAGCAGTACTTC
CDR3aa: CASGQALAGGGYEQYF
abundance: -
v_gene: TRBV4-3
d_gene: TRBD2
j_gene: TRBJ2-7

CDR3nt: TGTGCCAGCAGCAAACAGGGGGCTAGATACTCTGAAGCTTTCTTT
CDR3aa: CASSKQGARYSEAFF
abundance: -
v_gene: TRBV11-2
d_gene: TRBD1
j_gene: TRBJ1-1

CDR3nt: TGCGCCAGCAGTGAGTTGACCCTAGGCTACGAGCAGTACTTC
CDR3aa: CASSELTLGYEQYF
abundance: -
v_gene: TRBV10-2
d_gene: -
j_gene: TRBJ2-7

CDR3nt: TGTGCCAGCAGTGCAGGGCCCAGGTATGGCTACACCTTC
CDR3aa: CASSAGPRYGYTF
abundance: -
v_gene: TRBV9
d_gene: -
j_gene: TRBJ1-2

CDR3nt: TGTGCCAGCAGTGAGCCCGGGACTGCCCTATACGAGCAGTACTTC
CDR3aa: CASSEPGTALYEQYF
abundance: -
v_gene: TRBV28
d_gene: -
j_gene: TRBJ2-7

CDR3nt: TGTGCCAGGGCGGAGACAGGGCTTTGCAACGAGCAGTACTTC
CDR3aa: CARAETGLCNEQYF
abundance: once
v_gene: TRBV19
d_gene: TRBD1
j_gene: TRBJ2-7

CDR3nt: TGCAGTGCTCCAAGGGGTTACGAGCAGTACTTC
CDR3aa: CSAPRGYEQYF
abundance: -
v_gene: TRBV20-1
d_gene: -
j_gene: TRBJ2-7

CDR3nt: TGCGCCAGCAGCTTGACGGAGCTCCGGAGCTCCTACAATGAGCAGTTCTTC
CDR3aa: CASSLTELRSSYNEQFF
abundance: -
v_gene: TRBV5-1
d_gene: -
j_gene: TRBJ2-1

CDR3nt: TGTGCCAGCAGCTTAAGCTTTAGGGCAGAAGCTTTCTTT
CDR3aa: CASSLSFRAEAFF
abundance: -
v_gene: TRBV7-3
d_gene: -
j_gene: TRBJ1-1

CDR3nt: TGTGCCAGCAGCTTAGCAAGGGGCCCGAACACCGGGGAGCTGTTTTTT
CDR3aa: CASSLARGPNTGELFF
abundance: -
v_gene: TRBV7-9
d_gene: -
j_gene: TRBJ2-2

CDR3nt: TGTGCCAGCAGCCCCCTCCATGGGGCTGAGCAGTTCTTC
CDR3aa: CASSPLHGAEQFF
abundance: many
v_gene: TRBV5-6
d_gene: -
j_gene: TRBJ2-1

CDR3nt: TGTGCCAGTACGGTAACTAGCGGGAGCAGGTATGAGCAGTTCTTC
CDR3aa: CASTVTSGSRYEQFF
abundance: -
v_gene: TRBV19
d_gene: TRBD2
j_gene: TRBJ2-1

CDR3nt: TGTGCCAGCAGTGAGGCAGGGGGAGGCCTTAGCACAGATACGCAGTATTTT
CDR3aa: CASSEAGGGLSTDTQYF
abundance: -
v_gene: TRBV2
d_gene: -
j_gene: TRBJ2-3

CDR3nt: TGCGCCAGCAGCAGGGCAGGGGGGAATCAGCCCCAGCATTTT
CDR3aa: CASSRAGGNQPQHF
abundance: -
v_gene: TRBV5-1
d_gene: TRBD1
j_gene: TRBJ1-5

CDR3nt: TGCGCCAGCAGCCAAGTGGGGACAGGAGGCCAGCCCCAGCATTTT
CDR3aa: CASSQVGTGGQPQHF
abundance: -
v_gene: TRBV4-1
d_gene: TRBD1
j_gene: TRBJ1-5

CDR3nt: TGTGCCAGTAGTAGTTTTGGACAGGGGCGTTATGGCTACACCTTC
CDR3aa: CASSSFGQGRYGYTF
abundance: few
v_gene: TRBV19
d_gene: TRBD1
j_gene: TRBJ1-2

CDR3nt: TGTGCCAGCAGCGGGGATGATAGCGGGCGAACCTACGAGCAGTACTTC
CDR3aa: CASSGDDSGRTYEQYF
abundance: -
v_gene: TRBV11-3
d_gene: TRBD2
j_gene: TRBJ2-7

CDR3nt: TGCGCCAGCAGCTTGGGGACAGGGGGCCTCGAGCAGTACTTC
CDR3aa: CASSLGTGGLEQYF
abundance: once
v_gene: TRBV5-1
d_gene: TRBD1
j_gene: TRBJ2-7

CDR3nt: TGTGCCAGCAGTAGGGGACAGGAAAGGCAGTACTTC
CDR3aa: CASSRGQERQYF
abundance: -
v_gene: TRBV28
d_gene: TRBD1
j_gene: TRBJ2-7

CDR3nt: TGTGCCAGCAGCGTCCCCGGGACCTATCAGCCCCAGCATTTT
CDR3aa: CASSVPGTYQPQHF
abundance: -
v_gene: TRBV6-1
d_gene: -
j_gene: TRBJ1-5